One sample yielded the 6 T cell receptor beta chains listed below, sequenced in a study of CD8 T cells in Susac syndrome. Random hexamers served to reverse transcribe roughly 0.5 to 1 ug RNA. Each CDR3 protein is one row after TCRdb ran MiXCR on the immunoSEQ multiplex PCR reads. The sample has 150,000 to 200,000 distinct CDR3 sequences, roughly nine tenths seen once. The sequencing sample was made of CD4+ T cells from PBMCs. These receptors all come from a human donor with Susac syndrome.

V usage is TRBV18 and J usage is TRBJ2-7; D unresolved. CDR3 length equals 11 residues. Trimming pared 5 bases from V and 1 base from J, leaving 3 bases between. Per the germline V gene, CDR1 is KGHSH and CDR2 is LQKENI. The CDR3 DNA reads TGTGCCAGCTCAGGTTCCTACGAGCAGTACTTC. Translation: CASSGSYEQYF. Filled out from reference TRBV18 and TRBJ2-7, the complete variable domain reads NAGVMQNPRHLVRRRGQEARLRCSPMKGHSHVYWYRQLPEEGLKFMVYLQKENIIDESGMPKERFSAEFPKEGPSILRIQQVVRGDSAAYFCASSGSYEQYFGPGTRLTVT.

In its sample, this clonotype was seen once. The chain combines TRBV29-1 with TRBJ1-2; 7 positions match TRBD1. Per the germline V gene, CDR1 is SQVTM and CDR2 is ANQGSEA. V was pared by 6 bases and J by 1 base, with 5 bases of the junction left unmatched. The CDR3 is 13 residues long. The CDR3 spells CSVGQVFNYGYTF. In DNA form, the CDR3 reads TGCAGCGTAGGACAGGTCTTTAACTATGGCTACACCTTC.

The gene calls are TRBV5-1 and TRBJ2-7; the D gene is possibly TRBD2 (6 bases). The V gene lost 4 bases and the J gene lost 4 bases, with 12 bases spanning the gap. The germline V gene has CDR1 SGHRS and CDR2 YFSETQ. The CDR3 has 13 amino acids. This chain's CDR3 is CASSTPGVYEQYF. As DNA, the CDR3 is TGCGCCAGCAGCACGCCGGGGGTGTACGAGCAGTACTTC.

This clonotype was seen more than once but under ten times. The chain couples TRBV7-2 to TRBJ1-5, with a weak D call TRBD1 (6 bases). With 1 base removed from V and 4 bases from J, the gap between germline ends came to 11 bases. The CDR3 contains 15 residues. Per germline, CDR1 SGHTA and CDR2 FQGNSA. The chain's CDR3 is CASSLVGGANQPQHF. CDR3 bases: TGTGCCAGCAGCTTAGTGGGGGGCGCGAATCAGCCCCAGCATTTT.

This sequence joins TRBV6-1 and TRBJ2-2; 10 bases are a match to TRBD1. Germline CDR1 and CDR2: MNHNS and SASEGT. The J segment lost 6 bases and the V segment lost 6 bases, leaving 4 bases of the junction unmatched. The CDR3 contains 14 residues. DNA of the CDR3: TGTGCCAGCAGCGGGACAGGGGTCGCCGGGGAGCTGTTTTTT. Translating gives CASSGTGVAGELFF.

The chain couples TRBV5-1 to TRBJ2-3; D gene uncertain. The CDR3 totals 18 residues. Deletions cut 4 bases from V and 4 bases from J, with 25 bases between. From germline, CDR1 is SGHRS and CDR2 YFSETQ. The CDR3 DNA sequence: TGCGCCAGCAGCCCCAGGAAGGTCTCAAAGGCAGGCCCAGATACGCAGTATTTT. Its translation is CASSPRKVSKAGPDTQYF. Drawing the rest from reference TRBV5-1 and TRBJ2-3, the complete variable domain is KAGVTQTPRYLIKTRGQQVTLSCSPISGHRSVSWYQQTPGQGLQFLFEYFSETQRNKGNFPGRFSGRQFSNSRSEMNVSTLELGDSALYLCASSPRKVSKAGPDTQYFGPGTRLTVL.